The next 2 T cell receptor beta chains were all read from a single sample in a study of shared clonotypes between healthy human individuals. Libraries were prepared by immunoSEQ multiplex PCR; TCRdb keeps only in-frame clonotypes and omits some of them. The table includes some 2 million clones, 85% to 95% detected once. The source material was naive CD4+ T cells sorted from blood. Documented subset: CD45RA+ positively selected. These TCRs come from a man between 18 and 29 years old in good health.

V and J are TRBV19 and TRBJ1-5; D not certain. The germline V gene has CDR1 LNHDA and CDR2 SQIVND (reference sequence). Trimming shortened V by 3 bases and J by 0 bases, and 9 bases separated the two germline ends. The CDR3 extends over 15 amino acids. The CDR3 loop reads CASSMFRYSNQPQHF. The CDR3, as DNA: TGTGCCAGTAGTATGTTTAGATATAGCAATCAGCCCCAGCATTTT.

As DNA, the CDR3 is TGTGCCAGCAGCCTTACCACCCCTGGGTTGGTCCAGTACTTC. Encoded protein: CASSLTTPGLVQYF. This sequence joins TRBV7-9 and TRBJ2-5; unclear D gene. The CDR3 consists of 14 residues. Deletions cut 5 bases from V and 10 bases from J, with 20 bases between. In germline, CDR1 is SEHNR, CDR2 FQNEAQ (reference sequence).